These T cell receptor beta chains were read from a single sample in a study of identical twins. TCRdb called the 5' RACE reads again in MiXCR, with one record for every CDR3 protein. The data hold approximately 190,000 distinct CDR3 sequences, with around 15% observed a single time. The same sample was also studied in work on T cells expressing NK-cell markers.

Sequenced sample: CD8+ T cells sorted from blood. These receptors came from a woman between 18 and 30 years old in good health. Each CDR3 is given with its conserved first and last residue. D genes are given only for firm matches. Size tells how often a clone was seen (once, few, many) or the class of an expanded clone, and some rows leave it out.

-,TRBV10-3,TRBJ1-1,few,CAISPRRTEDTEAFF,TGTGCCATCAGCCCTCGGAGAACGGAGGACACTGAAGCTTTCTTT
TRBD2,TRBV20-1,TRBJ2-1,-,CSASMTSGEILPRQFF,TGCAGTGCTAGTATGACTAGCGGGGAAATCTTACCGCGGCAGTTCTTC
-,TRBV7-8,TRBJ1-2,few,CASSQDGGTYGYTF,TGTGCCAGCAGCCAGGACGGGGGGACCTATGGCTACACCTTC
TRBD2,TRBV27,TRBJ2-2,-,CASRLAGGSGTGELFF,TGTGCCAGCAGACTAGCGGGAGGGTCTGGCACCGGGGAGCTGTTTTTT
-,TRBV27,TRBJ1-1,-,CASRDSGNTEAFF,TGTGCCAGCCGGGACTCCGGGAACACTGAAGCTTTCTTT
-,TRBV6-6,TRBJ2-7,-,CASTPGFTYEQYF,TGTGCCAGCACCCCGGGGTTTACTTACGAGCAGTACTTC
-,TRBV9,TRBJ2-1,-,CASSLSMDEQFF,TGTGCCAGCAGTCTTAGTATGGATGAGCAGTTCTTC
-,TRBV29-1,TRBJ1-1,-,CSGIQNTEAFF,TGCAGCGGGATTCAGAATACTGAAGCTTTCTTT
-,TRBV7-9,TRBJ2-7,-,CASSSAPGPALSYEQYF,TGTGCCAGCAGCTCGGCGCCAGGCCCGGCATTGTCCTACGAGCAGTACTTC
TRBD1,TRBV7-9,TRBJ1-2,few,CASSLEGGGYGYTF,TGTGCCAGCAGCTTAGAAGGGGGCGGCTATGGCTACACCTTC
TRBD1,TRBV4-3,TRBJ2-5,-,CASSPGGRETQYF,TGCGCCAGCAGCCCAGGGGGACGAGAGACCCAGTACTTC
-,TRBV3-1,TRBJ2-6,many,CASSQTSGSGANVLTF,TGTGCCAGCAGCCAAACGTCGGGCTCTGGGGCCAACGTCCTGACTTTC
-,TRBV7-2,TRBJ1-1,-,CASSLSRVGKTEAFF,TGTGCCAGCAGCTTAAGTCGGGTGGGGAAAACTGAAGCTTTCTTT
-,TRBV12-3/TRBV12-4,TRBJ2-1,many,CASNWDGYNEQFF,TGTGCCAGCAATTGGGACGGGTACAATGAGCAGTTCTTC
-,TRBV9,TRBJ1-1,-,CASSVGTLSTEAFF,TGTGCCAGCAGCGTAGGCACCTTAAGTACTGAAGCTTTCTTT
TRBD2,TRBV11-2,TRBJ2-3,few,CASSNPGLAGDSSTDTQYF,TGTGCCAGCAGCAATCCTGGACTAGCGGGAGACTCTAGCACAGATACGCAGTATTTT
TRBD1,TRBV6-5,TRBJ2-7,-,CASVQKSVTGFPSYEQYF,TGTGCCAGCGTTCAAAAGTCGGTGACAGGGTTTCCCTCCTACGAGCAGTACTTC
-,TRBV20-1,TRBJ1-1,-,CSARVSLMNTEAFF,TGCAGTGCTAGGGTCAGCCTAATGAACACTGAAGCTTTCTTT
-,TRBV5-6,TRBJ2-6,-,CASSSPGAFLSGANVLTF,TGTGCCAGCAGCTCCCCCGGAGCGTTTCTCTCTGGGGCCAACGTCCTGACTTTC
-,TRBV3-1,TRBJ1-4,-,CASSHRVSATNEKLFF,TGTGCCAGCAGCCACAGGGTATCAGCAACTAATGAAAAACTGTTTTTT
-,TRBV6-2/TRBV6-3,TRBJ2-2,few,CASKAGARELFF,TGTGCCAGCAAGGCGGGGGCCCGGGAGCTGTTTTTT
-,TRBV10-2,TRBJ1-1,-,CASMQGATEAFF,TGCGCCAGCATGCAGGGAGCCACTGAAGCTTTCTTT
-,TRBV7-9,TRBJ2-5,few,CASSLGAGGEETQYF,TGTGCCAGCAGCTTAGGCGCGGGCGGGGAGGAGACCCAGTACTTC
TRBD1,TRBV6-5,TRBJ2-4,-,CASQGVKNIQYF,TGTGCCAGCCAGGGGGTCAAAAACATTCAGTACTTC
-,TRBV7-6,TRBJ1-1,few,CASSAGRGPNTEAFF,TGTGCCAGCAGCGCGGGCCGGGGCCCGAACACTGAAGCTTTCTTT
TRBD1,TRBV13,TRBJ2-7,-,CASSQVEGANEQYF,TGTGCCAGCAGCCAGGTAGAGGGGGCAAACGAGCAGTACTTC
-,TRBV27,TRBJ2-7,once,CASGNNRDDEQYF,TGTGCCAGCGGCAATAACCGGGACGACGAGCAGTACTTC
-,TRBV29-1,TRBJ2-7,-,CSVEDPGSSYEQYF,TGCAGCGTTGAAGATCCCGGGAGCTCCTACGAGCAGTACTTC
-,TRBV9,TRBJ1-4,many,CASSVSGATNEKLFF,TGTGCCAGCAGCGTGTCCGGTGCAACTAATGAAAAACTGTTTTTT
-,TRBV7-8,TRBJ2-2,many,CASSLAYTTGELFF,TGTGCCAGCAGCTTAGCGTACACCACCGGGGAGCTGTTTTTT
TRBD2,TRBV7-6,TRBJ2-5,-,CASSPVVTLSGGAETQYF,TGTGCCAGCAGCCCCGTGGTAACCCTTAGCGGGGGCGCAGAGACCCAGTACTTC
TRBD1,TRBV12-3/TRBV12-4,TRBJ2-1,few,CASRGGQGTHNEQFF,TGTGCCAGCAGGGGGGGACAGGGAACTCACAATGAGCAGTTCTTC
-,TRBV14,TRBJ1-2,few,CASSDTLTGDYGYTF,TGTGCCAGCAGCGATACTCTGACAGGAGACTATGGCTACACCTTC
TRBD1,TRBV12-3/TRBV12-4,TRBJ2-1,few,CASRYDRGQGGNEQFF,TGTGCCAGCAGATATGACAGGGGGCAAGGGGGAAATGAGCAGTTCTTC
-,TRBV23-1,TRBJ2-7,-,CASSQYPFRGRRYEQYF,TGCGCCAGCAGTCAATATCCTTTCCGGGGACGGCGCTACGAGCAGTACTTC
TRBD2,TRBV7-9,TRBJ2-7,few,CASSLTSGYAYEQYF,TGTGCCAGCAGCTTAACTAGCGGGTACGCCTACGAGCAGTACTTC
TRBD2,TRBV10-3,TRBJ2-1,few,CAISEKTSGSHEQFF,TGTGCCATCAGTGAAAAGACTAGCGGGAGCCATGAGCAGTTCTTC
TRBD2,TRBV12-3/TRBV12-4,TRBJ2-3,-,CASSLGKLAGWEDTQYF,TGTGCCAGCAGTTTAGGGAAACTAGCGGGGTGGGAAGATACGCAGTATTTT
TRBD1,TRBV13,TRBJ1-1,-,CASSTRQGLNTEAFF,TGTGCCAGCAGCACGCGACAGGGATTAAACACTGAAGCTTTCTTT
TRBD1,TRBV27,TRBJ2-4,medium-sized,CASRTGVNIQYF,TGTGCCAGCAGGACAGGGGTAAACATTCAGTACTTC
-,TRBV4-3,TRBJ2-3,-,CASSQATGKFDTQYF,TGCGCCAGCAGCCAAGCTACGGGGAAGTTCGATACGCAGTATTTT
-,TRBV15,TRBJ2-1,many,CATSRVGRTDNEQFF,TGTGCCACCAGCAGAGTCGGGAGGACAGACAATGAGCAGTTCTTC
-,TRBV13,TRBJ2-4,few,CASSLGPGIAKNIQYF,TGTGCCAGCAGCTTAGGCCCGGGAATAGCCAAAAACATTCAGTACTTC
-,TRBV7-9,TRBJ2-7,-,CASSKLNREQYF,TGTGCCAGCAGCAAACTCAACCGCGAGCAGTACTTC
TRBD1,TRBV3-1,TRBJ1-2,-,CASSPTETGPYGYTF,TGTGCCAGCAGCCCTACCGAGACAGGGCCCTATGGCTACACCTTC
TRBD1,TRBV29-1,TRBJ1-2,-,CSVWDRDLGGYTF,TGCAGCGTTTGGGACAGGGACCTAGGTGGCTACACCTTC
-,TRBV9,TRBJ2-7,few,CASSVGQGPYEQYF,TGTGCCAGCAGCGTAGGGCAGGGTCCCTACGAGCAGTACTTC
-,TRBV4-3,TRBJ2-1,few,CASSPTSIAEQFF,TGCGCCAGCAGCCCTACTAGCATCGCTGAGCAGTTCTTC
TRBD2,TRBV20-1,TRBJ2-3,few,CSARSLAGVRYTQYF,TGCAGTGCTAGATCACTAGCGGGAGTAAGGTATACGCAGTATTTT
-,TRBV28,TRBJ2-2,few,CASGGGGELFF,TGTGCCAGCGGAGGCGGCGGGGAGCTGTTTTTT
TRBD2,TRBV7-6,TRBJ2-3,few,CASSFPQLAGVPDTQYF,TGTGCCAGCAGCTTCCCCCAACTAGCGGGAGTCCCAGATACGCAGTATTTT
TRBD2,TRBV9,TRBJ2-1,-,CASSVAVAGGLEGNEQFF,TGTGCCAGCAGCGTAGCGGTAGCGGGAGGGCTCGAGGGCAATGAGCAGTTCTTC
-,TRBV20-1,TRBJ2-1,-,CSAHKGLAGPHEQFF,TGCAGTGCCCATAAGGGCCTAGCCGGGCCCCATGAGCAGTTCTTC
-,TRBV27,TRBJ2-3,few,CASSATTDTQYF,TGTGCCAGCAGTGCAACTACAGATACGCAGTATTTT